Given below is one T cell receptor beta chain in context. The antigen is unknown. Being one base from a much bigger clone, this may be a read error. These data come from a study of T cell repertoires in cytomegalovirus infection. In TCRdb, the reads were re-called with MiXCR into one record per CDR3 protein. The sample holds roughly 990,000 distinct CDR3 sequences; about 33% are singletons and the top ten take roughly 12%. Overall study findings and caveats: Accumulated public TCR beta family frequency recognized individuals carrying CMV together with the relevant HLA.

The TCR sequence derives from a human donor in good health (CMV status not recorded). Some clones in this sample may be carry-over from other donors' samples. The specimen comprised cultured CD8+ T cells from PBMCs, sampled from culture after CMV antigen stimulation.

CDR3 region: CVSSLTLAGGIGELFF. Written as DNA, the CDR3 is TGTGTCAGCAGCTTAACTCTAGCGGGGGGTATCGGGGAGCTGTTTTTT. V usage is TRBV7-8 and J usage is TRBJ2-2; 11 bases line up with TRBD2. CDR3 length: 16 residues. Germline V gene data show CDR1 as SGHVS and CDR2 as FQNEAQ. Full variable domain (outside the CDR3, taken from reference TRBV7-8 and TRBJ2-2): GAGVSQSPRYKVAKRGQDVALRCDPISGHVSLFWYQQALGQGPEFLTYFQNEAQLDKSGLPSDRFFAERPEGSVSTLKIQRTQQEDSAVYLCVSSLTLAGGIGELFFGEGSRLTVL.